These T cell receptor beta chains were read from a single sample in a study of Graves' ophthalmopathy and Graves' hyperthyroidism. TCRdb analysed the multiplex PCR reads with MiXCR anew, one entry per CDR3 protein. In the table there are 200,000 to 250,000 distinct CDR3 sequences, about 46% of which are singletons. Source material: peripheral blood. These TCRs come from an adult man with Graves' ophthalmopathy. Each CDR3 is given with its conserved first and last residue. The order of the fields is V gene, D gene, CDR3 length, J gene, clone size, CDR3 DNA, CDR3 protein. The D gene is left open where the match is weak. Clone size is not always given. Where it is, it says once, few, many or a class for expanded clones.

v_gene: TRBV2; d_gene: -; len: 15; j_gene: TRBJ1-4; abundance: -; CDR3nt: TGTGCCAGCAGTTTAGGGGGGCGGACTAATGAAAAACTGTTTTTT; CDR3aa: CASSLGGRTNEKLFF
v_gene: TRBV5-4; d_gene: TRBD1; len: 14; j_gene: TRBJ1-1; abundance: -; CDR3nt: TGTGCCAGCAGCTTGACGGACAGGGACACTGAAGCTTTCTTT; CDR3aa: CASSLTDRDTEAFF
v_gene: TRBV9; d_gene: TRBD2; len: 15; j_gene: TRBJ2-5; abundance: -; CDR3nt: TGTGCCAGCAGCGTAGAAGCGGGGGTCGGGGAGACCCAGTACTTC; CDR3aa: CASSVEAGVGETQYF
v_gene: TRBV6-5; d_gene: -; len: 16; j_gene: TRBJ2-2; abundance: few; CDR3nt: TGTGCCAGCAGTCTAGCCGCCGGGAGATCCCCCGGGGAGCTGTTTTTT; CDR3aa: CASSLAAGRSPGELFF
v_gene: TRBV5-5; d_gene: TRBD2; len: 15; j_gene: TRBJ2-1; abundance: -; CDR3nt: TGTGCCAGCAGCTACAGCGGGGGGGCCTACAATGAGCAGTTCTTC; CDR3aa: CASSYSGGAYNEQFF
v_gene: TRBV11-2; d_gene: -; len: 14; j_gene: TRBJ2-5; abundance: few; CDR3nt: TGTGCCAGCAGCTTAGGGCGGGGCTCGGAGACCCAGTACTTC; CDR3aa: CASSLGRGSETQYF
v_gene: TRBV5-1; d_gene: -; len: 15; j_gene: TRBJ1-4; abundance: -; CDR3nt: TGCGCCAGCAGCTCCGGACGGGGGGAAGGTGAAAAGCTGTTTTTT; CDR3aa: CASSSGRGEGEKLFF
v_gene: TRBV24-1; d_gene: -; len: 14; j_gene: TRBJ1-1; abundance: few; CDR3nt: TGTGCCACCAGCGATGGAGGGGAGGGCACTGAAGCTTTCTTT; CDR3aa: CATSDGGEGTEAFF
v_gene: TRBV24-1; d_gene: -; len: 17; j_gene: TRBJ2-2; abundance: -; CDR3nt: TGTGCCACCAGTGATTTGAGGGGGGCGGCGAACACCGGGGAGCTGTTTTTT; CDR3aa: CATSDLRGAANTGELFF
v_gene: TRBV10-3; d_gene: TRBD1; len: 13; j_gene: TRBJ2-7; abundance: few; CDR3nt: TGTGCCAGCAGTGAAGACAGGGCCTACGAGCAGTACTTC; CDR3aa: CASSEDRAYEQYF
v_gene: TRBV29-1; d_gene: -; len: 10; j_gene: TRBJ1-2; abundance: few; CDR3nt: TGCAGCGCAAGGACCTATGGCTACACCTTC; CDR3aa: CSARTYGYTF
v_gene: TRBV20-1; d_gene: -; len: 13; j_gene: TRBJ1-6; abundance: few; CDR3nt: TGCAGTGCTAGGCCAGCCCTAAATTCACCCCTCCACTTT; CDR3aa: CSARPALNSPLHF
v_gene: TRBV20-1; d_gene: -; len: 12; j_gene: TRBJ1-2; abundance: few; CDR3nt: TGCAGGGGGGGGAGGGAGAACTATGGCTACACCTTC; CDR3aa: CRGGRENYGYTF
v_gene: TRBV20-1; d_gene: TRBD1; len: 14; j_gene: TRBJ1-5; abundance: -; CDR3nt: TGCAGTGCTAGAGCAGGGGGCGGCAATCAGCCCCAGCATTTT; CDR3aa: CSARAGGGNQPQHF
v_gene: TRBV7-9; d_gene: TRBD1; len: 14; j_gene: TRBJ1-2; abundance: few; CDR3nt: TGTGCCAGCAGCTTCCGGGACAGGGGGTATGGCTACACCTTC; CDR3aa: CASSFRDRGYGYTF
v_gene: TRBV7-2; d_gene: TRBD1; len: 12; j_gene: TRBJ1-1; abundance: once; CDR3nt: TGTGCCAGCAGCCCCGGACAGGGGCTAACTTTCTTT; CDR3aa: CASSPGQGLTFF
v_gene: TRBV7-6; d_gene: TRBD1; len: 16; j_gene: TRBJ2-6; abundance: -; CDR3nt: TGTGCCAGCAGTTCGACAGGGTTTGAGGGGGCCAACGTCCTGACTTTC; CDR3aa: CASSSTGFEGANVLTF
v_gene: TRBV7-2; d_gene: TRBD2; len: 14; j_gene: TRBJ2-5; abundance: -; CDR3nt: TGTGCCAGCATCCCCGCGGGAGGGGAAGAGACCCAGTACTTC; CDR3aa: CASIPAGGEETQYF
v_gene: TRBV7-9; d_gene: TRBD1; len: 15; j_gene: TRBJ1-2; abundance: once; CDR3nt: TGTGCCAGCAGCCCCGGGCAGGGGGGGGGCTATGGCTACACCTTC; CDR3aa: CASSPGQGGGYGYTF
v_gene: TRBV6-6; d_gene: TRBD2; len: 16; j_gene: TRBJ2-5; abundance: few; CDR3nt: TGTGCCAGCAGCCGACATAGCGGGAGAGACCAAGAGACCCAGTACTTC; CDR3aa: CASSRHSGRDQETQYF
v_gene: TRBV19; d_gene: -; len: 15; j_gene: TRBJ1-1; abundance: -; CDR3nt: TGTGCCACCCGTGCGGGGGCGAAAATGAACACTGAAGCTTTCTTT; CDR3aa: CATRAGAKMNTEAFF
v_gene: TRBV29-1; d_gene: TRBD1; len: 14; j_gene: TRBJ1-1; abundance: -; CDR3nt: TGCAGCGTTCCTAAGGACAGGCGGAGCACTGAAGCTTTCTTT; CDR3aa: CSVPKDRRSTEAFF
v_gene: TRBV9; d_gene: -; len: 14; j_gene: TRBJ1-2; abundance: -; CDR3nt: TGTGCCAGCAGTTCCGTACGGGAAGGGTATGGCTACACCTTC; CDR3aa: CASSSVREGYGYTF
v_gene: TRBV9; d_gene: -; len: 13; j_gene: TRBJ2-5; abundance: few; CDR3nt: TGTGCCAGCAGCGTAGGAGGGGAGGAGACCCAGTACTTC; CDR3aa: CASSVGGEETQYF
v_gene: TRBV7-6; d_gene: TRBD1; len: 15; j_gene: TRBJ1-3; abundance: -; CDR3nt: TGTGCCAGCAGTTTAGGACAGGGTAGTCCAAACACCATATATTTT; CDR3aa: CASSLGQGSPNTIYF
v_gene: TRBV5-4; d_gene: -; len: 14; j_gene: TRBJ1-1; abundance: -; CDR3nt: TGTGCCAGCAGCATGGGACATCGGGGCACTGAAGCTTTCTTT; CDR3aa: CASSMGHRGTEAFF
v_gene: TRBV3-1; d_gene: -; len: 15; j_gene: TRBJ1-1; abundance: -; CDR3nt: TGTGCCAGCAGCCAAGTCGTTACAGGGAACCCTGAAGCTTTCTTT; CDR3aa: CASSQVVTGNPEAFF
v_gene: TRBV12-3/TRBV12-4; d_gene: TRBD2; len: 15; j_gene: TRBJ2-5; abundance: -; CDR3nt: TGTGCCAGCAGTTCAAGACTAGCGGAGGGGGAGACCCAGTACTTC; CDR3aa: CASSSRLAEGETQYF
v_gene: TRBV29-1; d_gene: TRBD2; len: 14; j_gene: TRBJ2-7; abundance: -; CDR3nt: TGCAGCGTAGGCATCGGGGGGGTGAGCTACGAGCAGTACTTC; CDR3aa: CSVGIGGVSYEQYF
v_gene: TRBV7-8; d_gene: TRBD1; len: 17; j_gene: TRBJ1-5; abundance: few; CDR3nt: TGTGCCAGCAGCTTAGTTGTCTGGACAGGGCACAATCAGCCCCAGCATTTT; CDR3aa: CASSLVVWTGHNQPQHF
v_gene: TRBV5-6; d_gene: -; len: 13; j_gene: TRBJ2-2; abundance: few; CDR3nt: TGTGCCAGCAGCTTGGCCCAAATCGGGGAGCTGTTTTTT; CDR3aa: CASSLAQIGELFF
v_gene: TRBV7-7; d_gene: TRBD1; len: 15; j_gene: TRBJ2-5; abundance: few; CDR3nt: TGTGCTAGCAGCTTAGAGGCAGGGGGCTTACAGACCCAGTACTTC; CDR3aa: CASSLEAGGLQTQYF
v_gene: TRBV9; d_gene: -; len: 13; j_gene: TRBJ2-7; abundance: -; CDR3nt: TGTGCCAGCAGCGTAGGACAGATGGGCGAGCAGTACTTC; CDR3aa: CASSVGQMGEQYF
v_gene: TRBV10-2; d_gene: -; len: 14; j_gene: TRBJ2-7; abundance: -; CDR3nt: TGTGCCAGCAGTTACGGACAGATTTCCTACGAGCAGTACTTC; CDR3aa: CASSYGQISYEQYF
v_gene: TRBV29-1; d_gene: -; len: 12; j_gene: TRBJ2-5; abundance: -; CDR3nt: TGCAGCGTTGTCGGGCTCTTGGAGACCCAGTACTTC; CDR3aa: CSVVGLLETQYF
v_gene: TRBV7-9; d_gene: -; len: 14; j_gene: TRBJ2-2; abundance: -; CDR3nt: TGTGCCAGCAGCTTGGGACGTAACTCCGGGGAGCTGTTTTTT; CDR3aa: CASSLGRNSGELFF
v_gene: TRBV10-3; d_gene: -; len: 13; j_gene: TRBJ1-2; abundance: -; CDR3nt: TGTGCCATCAGCCCCGAAACAGGGTACGGCTACACCTTC; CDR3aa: CAISPETGYGYTF
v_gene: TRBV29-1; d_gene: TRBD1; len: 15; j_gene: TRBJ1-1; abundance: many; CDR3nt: TGCAGCGTCGGGACAGGGGGCGCGAAAAACACTGAAGCTTTCTTT; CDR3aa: CSVGTGGAKNTEAFF
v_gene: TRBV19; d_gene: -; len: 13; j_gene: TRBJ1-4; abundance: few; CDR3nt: TGTGCCGTCGGCCGGGCCTCCGGTGAAAAACTGTTTTTT; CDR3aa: CAVGRASGEKLFF
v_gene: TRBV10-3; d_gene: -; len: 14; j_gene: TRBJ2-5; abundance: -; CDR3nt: TGTGCCAGCACCCCCCCAGGGTACCAAGAGACCCAGTACTTC; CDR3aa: CASTPPGYQETQYF
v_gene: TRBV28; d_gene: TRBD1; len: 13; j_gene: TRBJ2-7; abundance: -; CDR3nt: TGTGCCATGTCCCGGGACAGGGTTTCCGAGCAGTACTTC; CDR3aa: CAMSRDRVSEQYF
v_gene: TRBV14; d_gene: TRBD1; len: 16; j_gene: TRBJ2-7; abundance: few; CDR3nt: TGTGCCAGCAGCGTTCTCGACAGGGCGCTCTCCTACGAGCAGTACTTC; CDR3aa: CASSVLDRALSYEQYF
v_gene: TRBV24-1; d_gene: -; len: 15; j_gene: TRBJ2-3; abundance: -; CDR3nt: TGTGCCACCAGTGATTTAGGGGACAGCACAGATACGCAGTATTTT; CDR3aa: CATSDLGDSTDTQYF
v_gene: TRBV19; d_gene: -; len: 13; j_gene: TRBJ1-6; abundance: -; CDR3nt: TGTGCCATCGGAGAGACAGGCTATTCACCCCTCCACTTT; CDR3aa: CAIGETGYSPLHF
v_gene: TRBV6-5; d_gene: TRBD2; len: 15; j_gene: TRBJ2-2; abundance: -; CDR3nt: TGTGCCAGCAGTAGTCTAGCGGGACGAACCGGGGAGCTGTTTTTT; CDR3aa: CASSSLAGRTGELFF
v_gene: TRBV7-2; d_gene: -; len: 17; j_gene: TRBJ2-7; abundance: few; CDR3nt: TGTGCCAGCAGCGTGATTGAAGGGAGTCGAAGCTCCTACGAGCAGTACTTC; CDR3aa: CASSVIEGSRSSYEQYF
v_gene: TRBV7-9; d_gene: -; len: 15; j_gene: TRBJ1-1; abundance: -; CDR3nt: TGTGCCAGCAGCTTGGTAATACAGGGTGGCACTGAAGCTTTCTTT; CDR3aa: CASSLVIQGGTEAFF
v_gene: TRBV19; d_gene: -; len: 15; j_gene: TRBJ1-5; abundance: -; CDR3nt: TGTGCCAGTAGGCAGTCCACAGGGCTCAGTCAGCCCCAGCATTTT; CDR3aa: CASRQSTGLSQPQHF
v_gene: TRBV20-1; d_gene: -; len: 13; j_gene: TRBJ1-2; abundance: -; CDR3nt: TGCAGCGTAGAGCAGACAACTAACTATGGCTACACCTTC; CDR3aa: CSVEQTTNYGYTF
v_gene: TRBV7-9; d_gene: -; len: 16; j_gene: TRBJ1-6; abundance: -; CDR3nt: TGTGCCAGCAGCTTAGTTGGGGGCAACGATAATTCACCCCTCCACTTT; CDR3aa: CASSLVGGNDNSPLHF
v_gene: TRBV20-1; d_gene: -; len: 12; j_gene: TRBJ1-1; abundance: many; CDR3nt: TGCAGTGCTAGATCGGGCAGGGCTGAAGCTTTCTTT; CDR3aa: CSARSGRAEAFF
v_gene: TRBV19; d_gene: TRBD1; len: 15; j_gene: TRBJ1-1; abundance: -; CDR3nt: TGTGCCAGTAGTGACCCGCACAGGGGCATAACTGAAGCTTTCTTT; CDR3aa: CASSDPHRGITEAFF
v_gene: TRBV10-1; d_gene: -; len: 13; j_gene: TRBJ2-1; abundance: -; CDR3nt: TGCGCCAGCAGTGCGGGACCGAGGAATGAGCAGTTCTTC; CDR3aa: CASSAGPRNEQFF
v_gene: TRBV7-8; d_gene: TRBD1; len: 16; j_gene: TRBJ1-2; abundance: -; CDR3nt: TGTGCCAGCAGCCCCACCGGACAGGGGGCTCTACGTGGCTACACCTTC; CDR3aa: CASSPTGQGALRGYTF
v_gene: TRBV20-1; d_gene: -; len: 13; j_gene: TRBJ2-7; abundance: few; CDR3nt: TGCAGTGCTAGAGATCTTGGGGGCAGGTCGCAGTACTTC; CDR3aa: CSARDLGGRSQYF
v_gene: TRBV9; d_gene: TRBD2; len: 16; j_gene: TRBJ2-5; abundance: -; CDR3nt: TGTGCCAGCAGCCTCCGCAAGCGGGAGATGGGAGAGACCCAGTACTTC; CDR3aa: CASSLRKREMGETQYF
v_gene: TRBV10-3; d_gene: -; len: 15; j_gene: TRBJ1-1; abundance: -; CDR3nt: TGTGCCATCAGTTACGGAAAGGCTAGGAACACTGAAGCTTTCTTT; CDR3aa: CAISYGKARNTEAFF